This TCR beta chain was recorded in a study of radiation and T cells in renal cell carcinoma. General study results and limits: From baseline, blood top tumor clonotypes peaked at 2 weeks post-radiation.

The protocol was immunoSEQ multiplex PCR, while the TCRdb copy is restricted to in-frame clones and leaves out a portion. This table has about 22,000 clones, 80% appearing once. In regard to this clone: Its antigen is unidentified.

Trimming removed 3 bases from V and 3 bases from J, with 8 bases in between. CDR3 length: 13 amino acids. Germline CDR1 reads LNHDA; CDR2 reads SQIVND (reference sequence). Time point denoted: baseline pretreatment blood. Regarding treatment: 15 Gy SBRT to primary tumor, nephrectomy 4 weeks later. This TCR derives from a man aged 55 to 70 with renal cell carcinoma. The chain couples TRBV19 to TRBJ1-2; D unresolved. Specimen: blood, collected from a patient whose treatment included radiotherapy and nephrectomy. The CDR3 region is CASSIEEYYGYTF. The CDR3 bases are TGTGCCAGTAGTATTGAGGAATACTATGGCTACACCTTC.